Below are 24 T cell receptor beta chains sequenced from a single sample in a study of cytomegalovirus exposure and HLA in healthy donors. The PCR was carried out with 60 Vbeta primers and 13 Jbeta primers. Measured with immunoSEQ multiplex PCR; TCRdb has only the in-frame clones, and not every one. This sample has about 87,000 clones, with roughly 8.2% found just once. The specimen was PBMCs. These receptors were taken from a man in his fifties in good health and CMV-seronegative.

The chain links TRBV5-1 to TRBJ2-5; D gene ambiguous. Judging by the DNA end, TRBJ2-7 fits better; the J call may be wrong. Looked up from germline, CDR1 is SGHRS and CDR2 is YFSETQ. CDR3 length: 14 residues. The CDR3 protein is CASSLTVSSYEQYF. The CDR3 DNA is TGCGCCAGCAGCTTGACGGTTAGCTCCTACGAGCAGTACTTC.

The CDR3 DNA follows: TGTGCCAGCAGTGCACAGGGGGCTTACACCGGGGAGCTGTTTTTT. Residues: CASSAQGAYTGELFF. This sequence joins TRBV6-4 and TRBJ2-2; 9 nucleotides agree with TRBD1. Trimming removed 4 bases from V and 3 bases from J; junction bases left unmatched: 3. CDR3 length: 15 amino acids. Per germline, CDR1 MRHNA and CDR2 SNTAGT.

The chain couples TRBV5-4 to TRBJ2-5; a possible D gene is TRBD2 (5 bases). Trimming pared 5 bases from V and 4 bases from J, leaving 18 bases between. Germline V gene sequence: CDR1 SGHNT, CDR2 YYREEE (reference sequence). CDR3 length: 15 amino acids. CDR3: CASSPSGRGGETQYF. The CDR3 DNA is TGTGCCAGCAGTCCCTCGGGAAGAGGAGGAGAGACCCAGTACTTC.

This clone was seen only a few times. The chain has TRBV10-3 and TRBJ1-5, with D hard to call. The V and J ends lost 10 bases and 1 base respectively, with 11 bases between them. This CDR3 is built from 13 residues. CDR1 and CDR2 from the germline V gene are ENHRY and SYGVKD. The CDR3 loop is CATGRESNQPQHF. Written as DNA, the CDR3 is TGTGCCACCGGTCGGGAGAGCAATCAGCCCCAGCATTTT.

V is TRBV15 and J is TRBJ1-1, with D maybe TRBD1 (5 bases). This CDR3 spans 15 amino acids. The germline V and J ends were trimmed by 0 bases and 11 bases, with 19 bases remaining between them. The germline V gene encodes CDR1 LNHNV and CDR2 YYDKDF (reference sequence). The CDR3 DNA reads TGTGCCACCAGCAGAGATCCAGGGAATGGAGCTGGGGCTTTCTTT. Amino acid sequence: CATSRDPGNGAGAFF. Full variable domain (rest looked up from reference TRBV15 and TRBJ1-1): DAMVIQNPRYQVTQFGKPVTLSCSQTLNHNVMYWYQQKSSQAPKLLFHYYDKDFNNEADTPDNFQSRRPNTSFCFLDIRSPGLGDTAMYLCATSRDPGNGAGAFFGQGTRLTVV.

This clone was observed a few times. The junction shows a germline mismatch at one end, possibly a read error. The chain carries TRBV6-1 and TRBJ2-3, with no clear D. From germline, CDR1 is MNHNS and CDR2 SASEGT. This CDR3 has 11 residues. This CDR3 reads CASSERDTQYF. CDR3 coding DNA: TGTGCCAGCAGTGAAAGAGATACGCAATATTTT.

With regard to this clone: Other DNA sequences in this specimen translate into the identical CDR3. The gene calls are TRBV11-3 and TRBJ2-7; TRBD1 matches at 7 bases. The germline V gene encodes CDR1 SGHNT and CDR2 YENEEA. The CDR3 sequence is 13 residues long. V was pared by 3 bases and J by 3 bases, with 2 bases of the junction left unmatched. The chain's CDR3 is CASSFRTGYEQYF. CDR3 sequence (DNA): TGTGCCAGCAGCTTCCGGACAGGCTACGAGCAGTACTTC.

The genes are TRBV7-2 and TRBJ2-3; the D is unclear. CDR1 and CDR2 (germline): SGHTA, FQGNSA. CDR3 length equals 13 residues. V shed 0 bases and J shed 3 bases, with 4 bases lying between them. CDR3 sequence: CASSLARTDTQYF. DNA of the CDR3: TGTGCCAGCAGCTTAGCGAGGACAGATACGCAGTATTTT. The variable domain in full, with the rest retrieved from reference TRBV7-2 and TRBJ2-3, is GAGVSQSPSNKVTEKGKDVELRCDPISGHTALYWYRQSLGQGLEFLIYFQGNSAPDKSGLPSDRFSAERTGGSVSTLTIQRTQQEDSAVYLCASSLARTDTQYFGPGTRLTVL.

This clone was observed a handful of times. The junction does not match germline at one end; this may be a read error. The V and J genes are TRBV7-3 and TRBJ2-5; D perhaps matches TRBD1 (5 bases). The CDR3 covers 13 residues. The germline gives CDR1 SGHTA, CDR2 FQGTGA. The CDR3 DNA reads TGTGCCAGCAGTTATCAGGGTGAAGAGGCCCAGTACTTC. This codes for CASSYQGEEAQYF.

The chain employs TRBV28 and TRBJ1-5; 9 bases are a match to TRBD1. Germline assignment: CDR1 MDHEN and CDR2 SYDVKM. This CDR3 region has 15 residues. With 6 bases clipped from V and 6 bases from J, the junction kept 9 bases outside the gene matches. CDR3 DNA: TGTGCCAGCAGCCTCCCGGGACAGGGTGTTCAGCCCCAGCATTTT. Translation: CASSLPGQGVQPQHF. The full variable domain, completed using reference TRBV28 and TRBJ1-5, is DVKVTQSSRYLVKRTGEKVFLECVQDMDHENMFWYRQDPGLGLRLIYFSYDVKMKEKGDIPEGYSVSREKKERFSLILESASTNQTSMYLCASSLPGQGVQPQHFGDGTRLSIL.

The V call is TRBV10-3, the J call TRBJ2-1; TRBD2 agrees at 11 bases. Trimming took 3 bases from V and 3 from J; bases not matched to a gene: 7. CDR1 and CDR2 from the germline V gene are ENHRY and SYGVKD. The CDR3 sequence is 17 residues long. CDR3 loop: CAISELGTSGYYNEQFF. In nucleotides, the CDR3 is TGTGCCATCAGTGAACTCGGGACTAGCGGTTACTACAATGAGCAGTTCTTC.

This clone was seen a few times. V and J are TRBV11-1 and TRBJ1-2; 8 bases line up with TRBD1. This CDR3 region has 15 residues. V lost 5 bases to trimming and J lost 7 bases; unmatched junction nucleotides: 12. Germline lookup yields CDR1 SGHAT and CDR2 FQDESV (reference sequence). The CDR3 loop reads CASSAQTGAGFGYTF. DNA of the CDR3: TGTGCCAGCAGCGCACAGACAGGGGCTGGATTTGGCTACACCTTC.

The rearrangement links TRBV13 to TRBJ2-3, with 7 positions matching TRBD2. V lost 3 bases and J lost 5; bases outside the gene matches: 5. The CDR3 spans 14 residues. Per germline, CDR1 PRHDT and CDR2 FYEKMQ (reference sequence). CDR3 sequence (DNA): TGTGCCAGCAGCTTCGGGAGGTGGGAAGATACGCAGTATTTT. It specifies CASSFGRWEDTQYF.

The chain joins TRBV9 to TRBJ2-2; tentatively, D is TRBD2 (7 bases). The CDR3 extends over 15 amino acids. Germline loops: CDR1 SGDLS, CDR2 YYNGEE. Deletions cut 4 bases from V and 5 bases from J, with 15 bases between. The CDR3 DNA reads as TGTGCCAGCAGCCTAGAAGGGGGAGGGACCGGGGAGCTGTTTTTT. Its protein product is CASSLEGGGTGELFF.

V and J are TRBV5-4 and TRBJ2-7; D is undetermined. The V gene lost 3 bases and the J gene lost 5 bases, with 15 bases spanning the gap. The CDR3 covers 14 residues. From germline, CDR1 is SGHNT and CDR2 YYREEE (reference sequence). The CDR3 is CASSSPDGANEQYF. The CDR3 bases are TGTGCCAGCAGCTCCCCGGATGGAGCGAACGAGCAGTACTTC. The full variable domain, completed using reference TRBV5-4 and TRBJ2-7, is ETGVTQSPTHLIKTRGQQVTLRCSSQSGHNTVSWYQQALGQGPQFIFQYYREEENGRGNFPPRFSGLQFPNYSSELNVNALELDDSALYLCASSSPDGANEQYFGPGTRLTVT.

Only a few counts were recorded for this clone. The V call is TRBV6-5, the J call TRBJ2-7; D ambiguous. V lost 0 bases, J lost 6 bases, and 18 bases lay in between. The CDR3 extends over 16 amino acids. Germline-derived CDR1 and CDR2 are MNHEY and SVGAGI. CDR3 DNA: TGTGCCAGCAGTTACTCTGGCCAGCCCGCGGTTGGCGAGCAGTACTTC. Its protein product is CASSYSGQPAVGEQYF.

This clone has just a few counts. The chain is built from TRBV11-3 and TRBJ1-2; 8 bases align to TRBD1. J gave up 5 bases and V 4 bases, and 3 bases lay outside the gene matches. The CDR3 is 13 residues long. Per germline, CDR1 SGHNT and CDR2 YENEEA. CDR3 sequence (DNA): TGTGCCAGCAGCTCGGACAGGGAGTATGGCTACACCTTC. Encoded protein: CASSSDREYGYTF.

This clone was seen more than once but under ten times. V gene TRBV4-3 combines with J gene TRBJ1-5; possibly TRBD1 for D (5 bases). This CDR3 is 15 amino acids long. Germline V CDR1 and CDR2: LGHNA, YSLEER. With 1 base removed from V and 7 bases from J, the gap between germline ends came to 14 bases. CDR3 amino acids: CASSQAPMEGQPQHF. The DNA for the CDR3 is TGCGCCAGCAGCCAAGCACCAATGGAGGGGCAGCCCCAGCATTTT.

The rearrangement links TRBV9 to TRBJ2-3, with 8 bases identical to TRBD2. CDR3 length: 14 residues. J was trimmed by 5 bases and V by 6 bases; bases with no gene match: 8. From germline, CDR1 is SGDLS and CDR2 YYNGEE. This chain's CDR3 is CASKPGRGEDTQYF. The CDR3 nucleotides read TGTGCCAGCAAGCCGGGGCGGGGGGAAGATACGCAGTATTTT.

The chain uses TRBV28 and TRBJ2-7; 7 bases align to TRBD1. Losses at the gene ends were 3 bases for V and 6 bases for J; bases not matched to a gene: 8. The CDR3 extends over 14 amino acids. Germline loops: CDR1 MDHEN, CDR2 SYDVKM. The chain's CDR3 is CASSLVGTALEQYF. CDR3 sequence (DNA): TGTGCCAGCAGTTTGGTCGGGACAGCCCTCGAGCAGTACTTC. The variable domain in full, with the rest retrieved from reference TRBV28 and TRBJ2-7, is DVKVTQSSRYLVKRTGEKVFLECVQDMDHENMFWYRQDPGLGLRLIYFSYDVKMKEKGDIPEGYSVSREKKERFSLILESASTNQTSMYLCASSLVGTALEQYFGPGTRLTVT.

The chain recombines TRBV7-6 with TRBJ1-6; a weak D match, TRBD1 (6 bases). The germline V gene has CDR1 SGHVS and CDR2 FNYEAQ. This CDR3 has 18 residues. V lost 2 bases and J lost 6, with 20 bases in between. CDR3 in DNA: TGTGCCAGCAGCTTAAGAACTGCCGGGACAAACATTAATTCACCCCTCCACTTT. Amino acid sequence: CASSLRTAGTNINSPLHF.

The chain recombines TRBV5-1 with TRBJ1-6; D call uncertain. Trimming shortened V by 0 bases and J by 13 bases, and 20 bases separated the two germline ends. The CDR3 covers 16 residues. The V gene's germline CDR1 is SGHRS and CDR2 YFSETQ. This CDR3 reads CASSLEVLGSEGPLHF. The CDR3 DNA reads as TGCGCCAGCAGCTTGGAGGTCTTAGGGTCGGAGGGTCCCCTCCACTTT.

This clone was found a few times. The chain combines TRBV27 with TRBJ2-1; maybe TRBD2 (5 bases). Trimming removed 2 bases from V and 7 bases from J, with 15 bases in between. The germline gives CDR1 MNHEY, CDR2 SMNVEV (reference sequence). The CDR3 has 15 residues. CDR3 bases: TGTGCCAGCAGTTTAATGGTTCCGGGGAGTAATGAGCAGTTCTTC. Its translation: CASSLMVPGSNEQFF.

This clone was seen a few times. The V gene is TRBV2, the J gene TRBJ1-4; possibly TRBD1 for D (5 bases). Germline V gene lookup returns CDR1 SNHLY and CDR2 FYNNEI. The CDR3 is 16 residues long. The ends were cut back, 6 bases at V and 0 bases at J, with 14 bases in the middle. The CDR3 DNA is TGTGCCAGCAGCCCGTCTTTGACAGCAACTAATGAAAAACTGTTTTTT. Protein: CASSPSLTATNEKLFF.